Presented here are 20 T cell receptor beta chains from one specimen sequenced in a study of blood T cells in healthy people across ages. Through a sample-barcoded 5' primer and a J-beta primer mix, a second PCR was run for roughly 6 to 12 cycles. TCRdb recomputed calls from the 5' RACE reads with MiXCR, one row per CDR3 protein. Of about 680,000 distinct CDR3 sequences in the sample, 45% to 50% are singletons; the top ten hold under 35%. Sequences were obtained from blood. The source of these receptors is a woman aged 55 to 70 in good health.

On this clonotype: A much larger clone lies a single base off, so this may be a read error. The CDR3 protein is CASSGPRQGISYEQYF. Here the CDR3 DNA reads TGTGCCAGCAGCGGACCGAGACAGGGGATCTCGTACGAGCAGTACTTC. The chain employs TRBV28 and TRBJ2-7, with 8 bases aligning to TRBD1. CDR1 MDHEN and CDR2 SYDVKM come from the germline V gene. Unmatched junction bases numbered 14, after V lost 6 bases and J lost 4 bases. This CDR3 spans 16 amino acids.

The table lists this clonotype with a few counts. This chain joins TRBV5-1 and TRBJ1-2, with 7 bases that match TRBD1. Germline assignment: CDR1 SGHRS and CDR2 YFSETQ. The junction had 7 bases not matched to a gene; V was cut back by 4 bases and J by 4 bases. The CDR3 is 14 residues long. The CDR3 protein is CASSTEQGSYGYTF. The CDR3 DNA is TGCGCCAGCAGCACGGAACAGGGGAGCTATGGCTACACCTTC.

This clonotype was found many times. The CDR3 coding sequence is TGTGCCACCAGGGGCCAGCGGGGACCTGGATACGAGCAGTACTTC. Amino acid sequence: CATRGQRGPGYEQYF. This chain connects TRBV6-2 or TRBV6-3 to TRBJ2-7; TRBD2 is a possible D gene (7 bases). This CDR3 has 15 amino acids. Trimming stripped 10 bases from V and 4 bases from J, with 23 bases between. Germline loops: CDR1 MNHEY, CDR2 SVGEGT.

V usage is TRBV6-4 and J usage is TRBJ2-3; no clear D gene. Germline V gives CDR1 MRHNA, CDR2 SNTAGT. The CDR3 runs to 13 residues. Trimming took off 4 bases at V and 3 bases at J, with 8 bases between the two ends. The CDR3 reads CASSGRGTDTQYF. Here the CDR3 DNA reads TGTGCCAGCAGTGGCCGTGGGACAGATACGCAGTATTTT.

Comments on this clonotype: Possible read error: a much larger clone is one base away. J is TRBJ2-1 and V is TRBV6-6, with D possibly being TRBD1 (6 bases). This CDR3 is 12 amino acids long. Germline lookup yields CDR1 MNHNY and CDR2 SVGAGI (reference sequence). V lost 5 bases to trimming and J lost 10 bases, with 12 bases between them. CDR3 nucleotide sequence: TGTGCCAGCAGTAAACAGGGTTACGAGCAGTTCTTC. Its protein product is CASSKQGYEQFF.

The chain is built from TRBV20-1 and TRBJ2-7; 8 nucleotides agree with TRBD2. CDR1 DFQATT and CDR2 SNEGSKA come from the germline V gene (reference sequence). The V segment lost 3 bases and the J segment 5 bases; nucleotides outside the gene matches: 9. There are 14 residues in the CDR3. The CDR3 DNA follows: TGCAGTGCTAGGGGCCCGGGAGGGCCCCACGAGCAGTACTTC. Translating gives CSARGPGGPHEQYF.

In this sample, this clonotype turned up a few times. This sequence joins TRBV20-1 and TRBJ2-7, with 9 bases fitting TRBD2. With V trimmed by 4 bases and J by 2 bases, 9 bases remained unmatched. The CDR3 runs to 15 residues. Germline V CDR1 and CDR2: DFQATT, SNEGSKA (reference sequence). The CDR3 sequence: CSATSGLASTYEQYF. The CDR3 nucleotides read TGCAGTGCTACCTCGGGACTAGCTTCAACCTACGAGCAGTACTTC.

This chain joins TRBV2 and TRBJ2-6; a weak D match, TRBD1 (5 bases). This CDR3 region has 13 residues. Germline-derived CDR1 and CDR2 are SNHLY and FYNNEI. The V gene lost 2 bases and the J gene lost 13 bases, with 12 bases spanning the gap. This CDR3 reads CASSESRRTVLTF. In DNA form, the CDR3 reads TGTGCCAGCAGTGAAAGCCGGCGGACAGTCCTGACTTTC.

As DNA, the CDR3 is TGCGCCAGCAGCTTGGGGACTAGCGGGAGGGATAATTCCTACAATGAGCAGTACTTC. Translating it yields CASSLGTSGRDNSYNEQYF. The V gene is TRBV5-1, the J gene TRBJ2-5, with 15 bases matching TRBD2. CDR3 size: 19 residues. V shed 0 bases and J 11 bases; nucleotides not matched to a gene: 17. Germline CDR1 is SGHRS and CDR2 is YFSETQ.

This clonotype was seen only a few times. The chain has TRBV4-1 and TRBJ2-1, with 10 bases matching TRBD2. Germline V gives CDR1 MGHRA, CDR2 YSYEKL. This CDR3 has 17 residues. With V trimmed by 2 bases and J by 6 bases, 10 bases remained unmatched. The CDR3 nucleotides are TGCGCCAGCAGCCAATTGACATCAGCGGGGGGGGGCAATGAGCAGTTCTTC. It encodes CASSQLTSAGGGNEQFF.

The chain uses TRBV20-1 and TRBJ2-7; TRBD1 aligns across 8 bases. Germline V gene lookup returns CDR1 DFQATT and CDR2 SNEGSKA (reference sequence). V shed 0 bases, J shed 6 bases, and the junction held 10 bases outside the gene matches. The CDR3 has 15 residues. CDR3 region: CSARDRTGGSREQYF. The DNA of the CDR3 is TGCAGTGCTAGAGATCGTACAGGGGGTTCCCGCGAGCAGTACTTC.

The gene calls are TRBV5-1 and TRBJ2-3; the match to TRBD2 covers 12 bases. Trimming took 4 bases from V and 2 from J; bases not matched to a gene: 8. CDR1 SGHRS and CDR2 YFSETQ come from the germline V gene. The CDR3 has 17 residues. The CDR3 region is CASSRKRLAGDTDTQYF. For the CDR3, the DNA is TGCGCCAGCAGCCGAAAAAGACTAGCGGGAGACACAGATACGCAGTATTTT.

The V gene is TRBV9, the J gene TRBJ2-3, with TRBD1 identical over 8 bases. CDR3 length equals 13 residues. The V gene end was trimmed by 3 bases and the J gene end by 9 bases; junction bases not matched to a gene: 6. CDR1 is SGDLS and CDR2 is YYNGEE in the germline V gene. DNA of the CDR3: TGTGCCAGCAGCGAGGCCGACAGGGGCACGCAGTATTTT. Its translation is CASSEADRGTQYF. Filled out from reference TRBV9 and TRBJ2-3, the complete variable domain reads DSGVTQTPKHLITATGQRVTLRCSPRSGDLSVYWYQQSLDQGLQFLIQYYNGEERAKGNILERFSAQQFPDLHSELNLSSLELGDSALYFCASSEADRGTQYFGPGTRLTVL.

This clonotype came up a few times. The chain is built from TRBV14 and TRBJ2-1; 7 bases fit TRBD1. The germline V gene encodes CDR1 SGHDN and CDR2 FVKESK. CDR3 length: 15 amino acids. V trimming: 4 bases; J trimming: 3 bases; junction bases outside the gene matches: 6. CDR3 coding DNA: TGTGCCAGCAGCCCCCGACAGGGCGGCTACAATGAGCAGTTCTTC. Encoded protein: CASSPRQGGYNEQFF. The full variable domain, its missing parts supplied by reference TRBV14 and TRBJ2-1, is EAGVTQFPSHSVIEKGQTVTLRCDPISGHDNLYWYRRVMGKEIKFLLHFVKESKQDESGMPNNRFLAERTGGTYSTLKVQPAELEDSGVYFCASSPRQGGYNEQFFGPGTRLTVL.

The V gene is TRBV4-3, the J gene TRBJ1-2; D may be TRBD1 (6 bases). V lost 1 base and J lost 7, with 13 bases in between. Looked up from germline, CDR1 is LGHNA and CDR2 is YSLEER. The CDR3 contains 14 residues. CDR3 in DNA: TGCGCCAGCAGCCAAGGTCGGGGGGCAGGTGGCTACACCTTC. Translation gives CASSQGRGAGGYTF.

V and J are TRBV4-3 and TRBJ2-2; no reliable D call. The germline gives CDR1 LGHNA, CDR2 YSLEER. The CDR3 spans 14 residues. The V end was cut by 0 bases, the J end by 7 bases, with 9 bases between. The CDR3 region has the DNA TGCGCCAGCAGCCAAGATGGTTGGGGCGGGGAGCTGTTTTTT. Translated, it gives CASSQDGWGGELFF.

Here the CDR3 DNA reads TGTGCCAGCTCACCGGGACATAATTCACCCCTCCACTTT. This gives the protein CASSPGHNSPLHF. V and J are TRBV18 and TRBJ1-6, with D possibly TRBD1 on 5 matching bases. V was pared by 3 bases and J by 5 bases, with 5 bases between. Germline V gene data show CDR1 as KGHSH and CDR2 as LQKENI. The length of the CDR3 is 13 residues.

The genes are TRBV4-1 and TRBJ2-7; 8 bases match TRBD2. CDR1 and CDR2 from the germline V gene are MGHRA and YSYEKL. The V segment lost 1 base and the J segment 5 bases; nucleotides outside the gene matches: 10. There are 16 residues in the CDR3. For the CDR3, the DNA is TGCGCCAGCAGCCAAGCCCACCAGCGGGAGTGGGACGAGCAGTACTTC. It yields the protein CASSQAHQREWDEQYF.

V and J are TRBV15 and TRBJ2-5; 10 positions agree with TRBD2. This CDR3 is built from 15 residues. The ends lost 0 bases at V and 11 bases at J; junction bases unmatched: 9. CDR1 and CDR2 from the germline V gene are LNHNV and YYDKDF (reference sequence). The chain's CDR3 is CATSRDRASGGEQYF. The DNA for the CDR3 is TGTGCCACCAGCAGAGATCGGGCTAGCGGGGGAGAGCAGTACTTC.

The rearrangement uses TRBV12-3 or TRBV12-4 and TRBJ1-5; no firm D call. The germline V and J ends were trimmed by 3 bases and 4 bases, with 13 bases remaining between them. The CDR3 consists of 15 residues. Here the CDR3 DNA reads TGTGCCAGCAGTTTGAGCCGGCACCCTAATCAGCCCCAGCATTTT. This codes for CASSLSRHPNQPQHF.